The rows below give T cell receptor beta chains drawn from one sample of a study of blood T cell repertoires in COVID-19. Sequencing used immunoSEQ multiplex PCR; TCRdb keeps in-frame clones, though not all of them. Of a few hundred thousand clones detected, about 90% appear once; the ten largest clones hold less than 2%. What was sequenced was PBMCs or T cells enriched from blood (not recorded which). Receptor source: a woman aged 25-40 years who had recovered from COVID-19. CDR3s include the opening cysteine and the closing phenylalanine or tryptophan. A D gene is named only where the DNA matches it firmly. Size is stated for part of the rows, as once, few or many counts, or as a class when the clone is expanded.

J | V | D | size | CDR3 | DNA
TRBJ1-1 | TRBV30 | - | - | CAWSIRVRPEAFF | TGTGCCTGGAGTATCAGGGTTCGCCCTGAAGCTTTCTTT
TRBJ2-1 | TRBV9 | TRBD2 | - | CASSELAGRGNEQFF | TGTGCCAGCAGCGAGCTAGCGGGACGAGGGAATGAGCAGTTCTTC
TRBJ2-7 | TRBV18 | TRBD2 | - | CASSPREVLSEQYF | TGTGCCAGCTCTCCCCGGGAGGTTTTATCCGAGCAGTACTTC
TRBJ1-5 | TRBV24-1 | - | - | CATRQNLSNQPQHF | TGTGCCACGAGACAGAATCTTAGCAATCAGCCCCAGCATTTT
TRBJ2-7 | TRBV30 | - | - | CAWSTTQGYEQYF | TGTGCCTGGAGCACTACACAGGGCTACGAGCAGTACTTC
TRBJ2-1 | TRBV5-1 | - | - | CASSLFIPGDNEQFF | TGCGCCAGCAGCTTGTTCATCCCCGGGGATAATGAGCAGTTCTTC
TRBJ1-6 | TRBV13 | - | few | CASSSGGASLHF | TGTGCCAGCAGCTCCGGGGGGGCCTCTCTCCACTTT
TRBJ2-7 | TRBV2 | - | few | CAGLDSPASYEQYF | TGTGCCGGCCTGGACAGTCCAGCCTCCTACGAGCAGTACTTC
TRBJ1-1 | TRBV13 | TRBD1 | - | CAGRNRGRNTEAFF | TGTGCCGGACGGAACAGGGGGAGGAACACTGAAGCTTTCTTT
TRBJ2-5 | TRBV4-1 | TRBD1 | - | CASSQRDREGETQYF | TGCGCCAGCAGCCAGCGGGACAGGGAAGGGGAGACCCAGTACTTC
TRBJ1-2 | TRBV19 | - | - | CASSREGRGYTF | TGTGCCAGTAGTAGAGAGGGCCGTGGCTACACCTTC
TRBJ2-7 | TRBV28 | TRBD1 | - | CASSLGQGASIYEQYF | TGTGCCAGCAGTTTGGGACAGGGGGCGTCAATCTACGAGCAGTACTTC
TRBJ1-2 | TRBV24-1 | - | - | CATSAQGNYGYTF | TGTGCCACCAGTGCACAGGGAAACTATGGCTACACCTTC
TRBJ1-1 | TRBV9 | - | - | CASSVDFRGGPVGLTEAFF | TGTGCCAGCAGCGTAGACTTCCGTGGGGGCCCCGTGGGGCTCACTGAAGCTTTCTTT
TRBJ2-2 | TRBV6-5 | - | - | CASSGQNTGELFF | TGTGCCAGCAGCGGACAGAACACCGGGGAGCTGTTTTTT
TRBJ1-2 | TRBV6-2/TRBV6-3 | TRBD1 | - | CASSRHSGGGYTF | TGTGCCAGCAGTCGCCACTCAGGGGGAGGCTACACCTTC
TRBJ1-5 | TRBV7-2 | - | - | CASSPPQASNQPQHF | TGTGCCAGCAGCCCCCCACAGGCTAGCAATCAGCCCCAGCATTTT
TRBJ2-2 | TRBV6-1 | - | - | CASSERTLNTGELFF | TGTGCCAGCAGTGAACGGACACTTAACACCGGGGAGCTGTTTTTT
TRBJ2-1 | TRBV2 | TRBD2 | - | CASRGLQSSGHNEQFF | TGTGCCAGCAGGGGGCTTCAGTCTAGCGGCCACAATGAGCAGTTCTTC
TRBJ2-7 | TRBV6-5 | TRBD1 | - | CASSYSRDRRTEQYF | TGTGCCAGCAGTTACTCGAGGGACAGGCGGACCGAGCAGTACTTC
TRBJ2-2 | TRBV9 | - | once | CASSVTRMAGTGELFF | TGTGCCAGCAGTGTGACTAGGATGGCGGGCACCGGGGAGCTGTTTTTT
TRBJ1-1 | TRBV24-1 | - | - | CATSDPSPGRDTEAFF | TGTGCCACCAGTGACCCCTCCCCCGGGCGGGACACTGAAGCTTTCTTT
TRBJ1-2 | TRBV7-2 | TRBD1 | - | CASSLGDRETYGYTF | TGTGCCAGCAGCTTAGGGGACAGGGAGACCTATGGCTACACCTTC
TRBJ1-6 | TRBV5-1 | - | few | CASSLDRPENNSPLHF | TGCGCCAGCAGCTTGGATCGGCCGGAGAATAATTCACCCCTCCACTTT
TRBJ2-3 | TRBV5-1 | - | - | CASSIGGSEDTQYF | TGCGCCAGCTCAATAGGGGGTAGTGAAGATACGCAGTATTTT
TRBJ1-2 | TRBV7-9 | TRBD1 | - | CASSLWTGGLYGYTF | TGTGCCAGCAGCTTATGGACAGGGGGTTTATATGGCTACACCTTC
TRBJ2-5 | TRBV29-1 | - | - | CSVEDSYREETQYF | TGCAGCGTTGAAGATTCTTACAGGGAAGAGACCCAGTACTTC
TRBJ2-2 | TRBV19 | TRBD1 | few | CASSSGTGGTGELFF | TGTGCCAGTAGTTCCGGGACAGGGGGCACAGGGGAGCTGTTTTTT